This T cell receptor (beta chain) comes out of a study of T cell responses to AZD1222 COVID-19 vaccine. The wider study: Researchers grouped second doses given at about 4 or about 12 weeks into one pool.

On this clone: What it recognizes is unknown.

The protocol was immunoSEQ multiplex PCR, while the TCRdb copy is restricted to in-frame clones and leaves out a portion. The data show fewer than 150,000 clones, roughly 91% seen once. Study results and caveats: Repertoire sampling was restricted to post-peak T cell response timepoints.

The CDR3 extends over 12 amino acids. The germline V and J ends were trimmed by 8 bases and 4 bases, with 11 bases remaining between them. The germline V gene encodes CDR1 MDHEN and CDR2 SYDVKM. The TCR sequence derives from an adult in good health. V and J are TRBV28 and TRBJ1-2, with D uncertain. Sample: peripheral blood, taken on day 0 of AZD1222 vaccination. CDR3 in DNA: TGTGCCAGCGGGCTACCGGGCTATGGCTACACCTTC. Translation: CASGLPGYGYTF.